The present T cell receptor (beta chain) was sequenced within a study of STAT5B mutations in CD4+ large granular lymphocyte leukemia (dated by TCRdb to 2022 to 2024). Notes on the research overall: Among the healthy controls, the CDR3 'QG' motif was associated with a particular HLA allele. The TCRbeta repertoires of CD4+ T-cell large granular lymphocyte leukemia patients were compared with the TCRbeta repertoires of healthy blood donors. Flow cytometry on FACSCanto II or FACSVerse confirmed that purified fractions exceeded 95% purity among lymphocytes. Here is what the overall study found, with its caveats: The data were not HLA-matched, and the relatively small sample size could explain the higher clonality seen in CD4+ compared with CD8+ T-LGLL. TRBV06-family usage was enriched among the top patient clones (8/27) compared with healthy controls (2/35). CD4-sorted patient repertoires appeared more clonal than healthy CD4+ repertoires, and this difference persisted after removing the putative leukemic clones. Main leukemic clonotypes were private to each patient, although around 25% of the main leukemic clonotypes were found at low frequency in the non-leukemic repertoires of other patients.

V is cut by 5 bases and J by 5 bases, and the space between the germline ends is 13 bases. The germline V gene encodes CDR1 SGHDT and CDR2 YYEEEE. The CDR3 runs 13 residues from the cysteine to the phenylalanine. Only CDR3 DNA is held: 39 bases, read in frame from base 1. The healthy controls were 30 to 45 blood donors, and the buffy coats of these donors were supplied by the Finnish Red Cross blood service. All TCR-sequenced material derived from peripheral blood: patient blood samples and healthy donor buffy coats. Ficoll-Hypaque gradient centrifugation was used to isolate peripheral blood mononuclear cells. For the healthy controls, CD4+ cells were obtained from buffy coats by magnetic purification. The Gentra Puregene Cell and Tissue kit was used for genomic DNA extraction, and quantification was performed on a Qubit 2.0 fluorometer. The immunoSEQ assay at survey resolution was used to sequence TCRbeta rearrangements from genomic DNA. The published analysis was carried out like this. In the TCR sequencing data, the smallest productive clonotype frequency that could be detected was 2.59 x 10-5. Only productive TCRbeta rearrangements, defined as complete and in-frame sequences, were included in the analyses. The clonality of each sample was calculated as Simpson clonality in the immunoSEQ Analyzer version 3.0. Clones were binned by frequency as very rare, small, medium, large (1-20%) or hyperexpanded (>20%). Generation probabilities were estimated with OLGA 1.2.3, V-gene circos plots were made with VDJtools, specificities were searched in VDJdb, and CDR3 motifs were identified with GLIPH. In its TCRdb copy, this immuneACCESS table keeps in-frame sequences only and misses some clones. Where compared with another copy, unresolved V genes explain less than half of these, and the others have no known cause. That table gives V, J and clone size, and the DNA gave D and trimming. This sample is represented by approximately 30,000 clones; 81% of them were singletons. Jointly, the top ten make up 4.4% of the sample.

Concerning this clone itself: No antigen is known for it. Qualities for individual bases were not recorded, and no much larger clone is one base off.

The source of this sequence is a human donor in good health. The receptor chain draws on TRBV5-6 and TRBJ1-2, with TRBD1 perhaps the D gene, on 5 matching bases. The sequencing input was CD4+ T cells from blood buffy coats. The DNA is TGTGCCAGCAGTTATACAGGAGGGTATGGCTACACCTTC. This is translated as CASSYTGGYGYTF.